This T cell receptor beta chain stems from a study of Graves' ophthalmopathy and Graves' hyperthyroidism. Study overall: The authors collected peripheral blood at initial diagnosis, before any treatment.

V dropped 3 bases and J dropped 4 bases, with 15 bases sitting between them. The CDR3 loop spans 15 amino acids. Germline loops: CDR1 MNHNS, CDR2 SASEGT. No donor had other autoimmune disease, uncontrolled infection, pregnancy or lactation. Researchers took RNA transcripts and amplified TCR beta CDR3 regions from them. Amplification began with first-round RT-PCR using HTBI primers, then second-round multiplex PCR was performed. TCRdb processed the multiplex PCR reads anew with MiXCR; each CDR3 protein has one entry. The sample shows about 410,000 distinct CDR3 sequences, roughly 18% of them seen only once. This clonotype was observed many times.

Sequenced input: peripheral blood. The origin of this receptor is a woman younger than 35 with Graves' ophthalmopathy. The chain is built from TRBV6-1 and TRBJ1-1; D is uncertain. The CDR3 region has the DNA TGTGCCAGCAGTGACCTCGCTGGGCCCGGCACTGAAGCTTTCTTT. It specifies CASSDLAGPGTEAFF.